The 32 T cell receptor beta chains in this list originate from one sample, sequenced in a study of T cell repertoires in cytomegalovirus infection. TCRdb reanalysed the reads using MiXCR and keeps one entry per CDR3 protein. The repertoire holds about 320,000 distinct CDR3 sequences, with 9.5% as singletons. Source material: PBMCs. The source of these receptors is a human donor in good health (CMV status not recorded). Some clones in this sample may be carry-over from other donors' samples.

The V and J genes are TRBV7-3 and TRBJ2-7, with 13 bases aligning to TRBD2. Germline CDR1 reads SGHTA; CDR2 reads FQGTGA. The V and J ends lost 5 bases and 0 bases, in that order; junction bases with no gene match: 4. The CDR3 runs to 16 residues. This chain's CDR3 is CASSGGLAGPSYEQYF. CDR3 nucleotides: TGTGCCAGCAGCGGGGGACTAGCGGGACCCTCCTACGAGCAGTACTTC.

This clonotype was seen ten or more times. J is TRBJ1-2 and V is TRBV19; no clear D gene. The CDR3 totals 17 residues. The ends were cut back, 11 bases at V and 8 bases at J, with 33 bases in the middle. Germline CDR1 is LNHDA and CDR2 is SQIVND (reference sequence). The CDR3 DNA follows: TGTGCCGGCCGTCCGGGCCCTCCGGCCGTACTATTCTGCGGCTACACCTTC. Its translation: CAGRPGPPAVLFCGYTF.

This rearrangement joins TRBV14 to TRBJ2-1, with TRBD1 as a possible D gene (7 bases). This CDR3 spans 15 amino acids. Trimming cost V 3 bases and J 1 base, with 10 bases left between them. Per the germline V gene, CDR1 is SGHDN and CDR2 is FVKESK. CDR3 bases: TGTGCCAGCAGCCACAGGGGGGAGTCCTACAATGAGCAGTTCTTC. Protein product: CASSHRGESYNEQFF.

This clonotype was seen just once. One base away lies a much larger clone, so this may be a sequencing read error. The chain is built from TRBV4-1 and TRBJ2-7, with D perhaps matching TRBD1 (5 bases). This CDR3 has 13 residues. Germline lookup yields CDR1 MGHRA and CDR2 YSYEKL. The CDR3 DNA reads TGCACCAGCAGCCAATCCGACAGCTACGAGCAGTACTTC. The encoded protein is CTSSQSDSYEQYF.

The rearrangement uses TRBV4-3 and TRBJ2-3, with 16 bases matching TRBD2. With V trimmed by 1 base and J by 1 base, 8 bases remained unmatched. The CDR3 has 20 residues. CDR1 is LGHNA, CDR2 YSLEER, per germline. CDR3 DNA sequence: TGCGCCAGCAGCCAAGGAAGGGGACTAGCGGGGGGGCCGGGCACAGATACGCAGTATTTT. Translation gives CASSQGRGLAGGPGTDTQYF.

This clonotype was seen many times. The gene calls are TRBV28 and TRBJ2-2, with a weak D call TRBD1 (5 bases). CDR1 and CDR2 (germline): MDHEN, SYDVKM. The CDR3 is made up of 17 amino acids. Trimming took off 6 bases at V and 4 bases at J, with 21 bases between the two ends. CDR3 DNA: TGTGCCAGCAGACCACACACAGGAGTGCCTTCCACCGGGGAGCTGTTTTTT. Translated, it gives CASRPHTGVPSTGELFF. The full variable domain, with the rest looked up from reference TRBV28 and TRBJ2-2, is DVKVTQSSRYLVKRTGEKVFLECVQDMDHENMFWYRQDPGLGLRLIYFSYDVKMKEKGDIPEGYSVSREKKERFSLILESASTNQTSMYLCASRPHTGVPSTGELFFGEGSRLTVL.

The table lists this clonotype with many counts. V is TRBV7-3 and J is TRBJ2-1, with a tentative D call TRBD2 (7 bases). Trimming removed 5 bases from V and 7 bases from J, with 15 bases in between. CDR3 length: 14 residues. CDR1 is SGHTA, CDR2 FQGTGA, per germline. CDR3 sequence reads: CASSPGGGTNEQFF. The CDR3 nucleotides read TGTGCCAGCAGCCCTGGGGGGGGGACAAATGAGCAGTTCTTC.

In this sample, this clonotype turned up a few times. CDR3 coding DNA: TGTGCCAGCAGCTTAGCGCCGGGCACGCAAGATACGCAGTATTTT. It encodes CASSLAPGTQDTQYF. The J gene is TRBJ2-3, the V gene TRBV7-2; D not certain. Germline V gene lookup returns CDR1 SGHTA and CDR2 FQGNSA. This CDR3 has 15 residues. V lost 0 bases to trimming and J lost 5 bases, with 12 bases between them.

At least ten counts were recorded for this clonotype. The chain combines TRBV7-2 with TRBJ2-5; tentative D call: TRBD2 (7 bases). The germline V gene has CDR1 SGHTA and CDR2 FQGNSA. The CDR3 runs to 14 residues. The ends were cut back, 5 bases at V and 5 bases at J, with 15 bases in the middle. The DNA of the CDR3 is TGTGCCAGCAGCCTCGATAGGGGGGGGGAGACCCAGTACTTC. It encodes CASSLDRGGETQYF.

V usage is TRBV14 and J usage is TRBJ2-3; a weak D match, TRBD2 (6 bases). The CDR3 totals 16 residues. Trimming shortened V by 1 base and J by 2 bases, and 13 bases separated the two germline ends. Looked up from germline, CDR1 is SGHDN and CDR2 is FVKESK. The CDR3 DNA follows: TGTGCCAGCAGCCAAGGGAGGGACGGATTCACAGATACGCAGTATTTT. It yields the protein CASSQGRDGFTDTQYF.

CDR3 bases: TGTGCCAGCAGCTACAGGATCTATGGCTACACCTTC. Its protein product is CASSYRIYGYTF. This chain joins TRBV7-2 and TRBJ1-2; D might be TRBD1 (5 bases). Looked up from germline, CDR1 is SGHTA and CDR2 is FQGNSA. The CDR3 is made up of 12 amino acids. Trimming took off 4 bases at V and 4 bases at J, with 7 bases between the two ends.

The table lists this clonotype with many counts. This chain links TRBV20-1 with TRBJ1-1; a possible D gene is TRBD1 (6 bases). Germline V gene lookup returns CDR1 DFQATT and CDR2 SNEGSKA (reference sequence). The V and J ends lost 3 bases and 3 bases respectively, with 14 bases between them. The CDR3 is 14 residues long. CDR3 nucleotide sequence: TGCAGTGCTAGGGCACAGGGCACCGACACTGAAGCTTTCTTT. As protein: CSARAQGTDTEAFF.

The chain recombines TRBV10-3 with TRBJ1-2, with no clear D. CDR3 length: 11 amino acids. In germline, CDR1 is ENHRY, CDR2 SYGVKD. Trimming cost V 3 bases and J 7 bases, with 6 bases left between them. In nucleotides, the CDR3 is TGTGCCATCAGTGATTTTGGTGGCTACACCTTC. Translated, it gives CAISDFGGYTF.

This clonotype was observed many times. Written as DNA, the CDR3 is TGTGCCAGCAGCTTGGGACTAGCGGGGTACAATGAGCAGTTCTTC. Its protein product is CASSLGLAGYNEQFF. The chain carries TRBV7-2 and TRBJ2-1; 13 bases line up with TRBD2. The CDR3 contains 15 residues. The germline gives CDR1 SGHTA, CDR2 FQGNSA. Germline trimming cut 3 bases from V and 4 bases from J; bases unmatched to any gene: 0.

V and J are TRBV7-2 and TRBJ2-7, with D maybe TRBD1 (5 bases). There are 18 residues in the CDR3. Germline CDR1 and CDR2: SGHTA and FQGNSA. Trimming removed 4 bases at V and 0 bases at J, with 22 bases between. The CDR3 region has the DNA TGTGCCAGCAGCTCCCATCAGACCTACAGGATTTCCTCCTACGAGCAGTACTTC. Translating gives CASSSHQTYRISSYEQYF. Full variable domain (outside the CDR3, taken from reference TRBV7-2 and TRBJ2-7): GAGVSQSPSNKVTEKGKDVELRCDPISGHTALYWYRQSLGQGLEFLIYFQGNSAPDKSGLPSDRFSAERTGGSVSTLTIQRTQQEDSAVYLCASSSHQTYRISSYEQYFGPGTRLTVT.

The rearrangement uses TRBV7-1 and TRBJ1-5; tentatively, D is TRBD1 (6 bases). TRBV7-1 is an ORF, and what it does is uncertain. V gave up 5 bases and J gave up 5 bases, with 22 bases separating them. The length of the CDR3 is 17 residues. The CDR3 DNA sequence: TGTGCCAGCAGCCCCAACCCGGGGGGGGGGCCCTATCAGCCCCAGCATTTT. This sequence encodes CASSPNPGGGPYQPQHF.

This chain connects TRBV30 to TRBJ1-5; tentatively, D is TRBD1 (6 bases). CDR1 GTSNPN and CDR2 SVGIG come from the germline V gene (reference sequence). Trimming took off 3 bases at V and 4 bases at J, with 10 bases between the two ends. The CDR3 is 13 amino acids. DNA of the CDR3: TGTGCCTGGAGCTCGGGGGCTAATCAGCCCCAGCATTTT. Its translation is CAWSSGANQPQHF.

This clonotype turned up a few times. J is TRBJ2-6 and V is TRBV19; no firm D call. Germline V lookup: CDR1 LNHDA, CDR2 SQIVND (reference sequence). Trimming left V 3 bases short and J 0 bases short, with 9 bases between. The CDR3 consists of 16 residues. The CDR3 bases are TGTGCCAGTAGTATGGGTCAGCCCTCTGGGGCCAACGTCCTGACTTTC. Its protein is CASSMGQPSGANVLTF.

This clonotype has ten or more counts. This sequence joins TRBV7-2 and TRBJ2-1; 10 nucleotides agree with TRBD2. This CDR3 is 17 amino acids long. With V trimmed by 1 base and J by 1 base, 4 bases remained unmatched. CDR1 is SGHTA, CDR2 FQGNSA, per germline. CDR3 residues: CASSLVSGGRSYNEQFF. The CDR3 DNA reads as TGTGCCAGCAGCTTAGTTAGCGGGGGGCGTTCCTACAATGAGCAGTTCTTC.

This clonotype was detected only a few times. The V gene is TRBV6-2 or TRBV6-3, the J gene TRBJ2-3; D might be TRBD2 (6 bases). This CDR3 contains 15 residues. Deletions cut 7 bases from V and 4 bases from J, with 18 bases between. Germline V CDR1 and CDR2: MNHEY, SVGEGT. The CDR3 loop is CASISGGKVPDTQYF. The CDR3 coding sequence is TGTGCCAGCATCTCCGGGGGAAAGGTTCCAGATACGCAGTATTTT.

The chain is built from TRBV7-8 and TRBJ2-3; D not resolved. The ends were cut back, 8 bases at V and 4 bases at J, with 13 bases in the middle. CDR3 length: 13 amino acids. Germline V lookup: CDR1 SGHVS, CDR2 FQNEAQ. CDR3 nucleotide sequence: TGTGCCAGCTTACCCCTAGGCCCAGATACGCAGTATTTT. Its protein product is CASLPLGPDTQYF.

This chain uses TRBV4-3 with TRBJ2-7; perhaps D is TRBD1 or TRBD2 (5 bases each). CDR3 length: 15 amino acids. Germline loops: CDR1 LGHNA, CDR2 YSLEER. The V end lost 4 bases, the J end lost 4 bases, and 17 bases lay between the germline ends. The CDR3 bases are TGCGCCAGCAGCCCGGCTTCGACAGCGGAATACGAGCAGTACTTC. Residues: CASSPASTAEYEQYF.

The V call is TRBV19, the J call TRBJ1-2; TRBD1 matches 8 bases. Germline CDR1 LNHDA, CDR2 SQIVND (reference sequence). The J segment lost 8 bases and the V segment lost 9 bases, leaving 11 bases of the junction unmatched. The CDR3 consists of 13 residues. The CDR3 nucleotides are TGTGCCAGCCGGACAGGGCTGGAAAAGGGCTACACCTTC. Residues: CASRTGLEKGYTF.

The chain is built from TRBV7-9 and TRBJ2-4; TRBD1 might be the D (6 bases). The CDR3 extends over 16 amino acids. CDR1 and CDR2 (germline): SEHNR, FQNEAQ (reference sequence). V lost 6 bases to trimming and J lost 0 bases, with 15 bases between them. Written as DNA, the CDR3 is TGTGCCAGCAGTTTAACAGGGAACCTAGCCAAAAACATTCAGTACTTC. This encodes CASSLTGNLAKNIQYF.

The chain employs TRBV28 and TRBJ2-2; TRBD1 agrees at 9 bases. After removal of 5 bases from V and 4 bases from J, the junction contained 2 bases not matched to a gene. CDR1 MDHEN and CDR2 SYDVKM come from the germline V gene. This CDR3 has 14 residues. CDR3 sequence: CASSHRGLTGELFF. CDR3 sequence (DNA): TGTGCCAGCAGTCACAGGGGGCTCACCGGGGAGCTGTTTTTT.

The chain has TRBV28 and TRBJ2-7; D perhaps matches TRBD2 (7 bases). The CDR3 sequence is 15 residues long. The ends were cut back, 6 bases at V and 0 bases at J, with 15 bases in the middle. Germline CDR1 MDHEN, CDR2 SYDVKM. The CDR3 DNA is TGTGCCAGCAGCGTGGGGGGGCTGAGCTCCTACGAGCAGTACTTC. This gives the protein CASSVGGLSSYEQYF.

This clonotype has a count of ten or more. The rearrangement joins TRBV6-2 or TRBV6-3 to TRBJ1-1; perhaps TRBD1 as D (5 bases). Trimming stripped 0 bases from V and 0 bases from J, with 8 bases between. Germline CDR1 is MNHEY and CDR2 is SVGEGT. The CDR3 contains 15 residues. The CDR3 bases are TGTGCCAGCAGTTACTCGAGACAGATGAACACTGAAGCTTTCTTT. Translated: CASSYSRQMNTEAFF.

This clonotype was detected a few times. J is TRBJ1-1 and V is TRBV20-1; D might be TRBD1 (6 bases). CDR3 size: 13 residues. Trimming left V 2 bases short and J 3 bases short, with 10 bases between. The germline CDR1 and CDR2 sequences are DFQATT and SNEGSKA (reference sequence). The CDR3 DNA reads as TGCAGTGCTAGACCACAGGGTGACACTGAAGCTTTCTTT. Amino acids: CSARPQGDTEAFF.

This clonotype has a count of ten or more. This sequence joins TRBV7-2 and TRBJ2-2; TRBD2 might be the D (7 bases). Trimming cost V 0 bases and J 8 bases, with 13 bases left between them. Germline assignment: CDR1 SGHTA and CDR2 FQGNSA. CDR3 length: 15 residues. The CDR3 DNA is TGTGCCAGCAGCTTAGCGGGGGGGCCTGCTGGGGAGCTGTTTTTT. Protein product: CASSLAGGPAGELFF.

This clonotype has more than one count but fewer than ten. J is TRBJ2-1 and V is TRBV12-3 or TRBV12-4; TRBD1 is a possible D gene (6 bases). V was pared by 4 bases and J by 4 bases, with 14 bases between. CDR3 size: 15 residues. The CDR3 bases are TGTGCCAGCAGTTCCTACGGGACAACATACAATGAGCAGTTCTTC. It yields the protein CASSSYGTTYNEQFF.

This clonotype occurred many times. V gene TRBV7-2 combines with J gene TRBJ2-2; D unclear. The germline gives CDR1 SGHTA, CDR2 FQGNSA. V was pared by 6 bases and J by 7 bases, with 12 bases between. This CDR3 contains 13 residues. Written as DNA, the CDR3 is TGTGCCAGCAGTTACCAGGTGATCGGGGAGCTGTTTTTT. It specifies CASSYQVIGELFF.

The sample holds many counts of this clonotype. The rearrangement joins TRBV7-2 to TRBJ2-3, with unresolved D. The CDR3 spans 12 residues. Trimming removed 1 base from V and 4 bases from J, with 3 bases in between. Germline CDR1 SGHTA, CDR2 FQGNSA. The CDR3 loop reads CASSLVADTQYF. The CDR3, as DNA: TGTGCCAGCAGCTTAGTGGCAGATACGCAGTATTTT.